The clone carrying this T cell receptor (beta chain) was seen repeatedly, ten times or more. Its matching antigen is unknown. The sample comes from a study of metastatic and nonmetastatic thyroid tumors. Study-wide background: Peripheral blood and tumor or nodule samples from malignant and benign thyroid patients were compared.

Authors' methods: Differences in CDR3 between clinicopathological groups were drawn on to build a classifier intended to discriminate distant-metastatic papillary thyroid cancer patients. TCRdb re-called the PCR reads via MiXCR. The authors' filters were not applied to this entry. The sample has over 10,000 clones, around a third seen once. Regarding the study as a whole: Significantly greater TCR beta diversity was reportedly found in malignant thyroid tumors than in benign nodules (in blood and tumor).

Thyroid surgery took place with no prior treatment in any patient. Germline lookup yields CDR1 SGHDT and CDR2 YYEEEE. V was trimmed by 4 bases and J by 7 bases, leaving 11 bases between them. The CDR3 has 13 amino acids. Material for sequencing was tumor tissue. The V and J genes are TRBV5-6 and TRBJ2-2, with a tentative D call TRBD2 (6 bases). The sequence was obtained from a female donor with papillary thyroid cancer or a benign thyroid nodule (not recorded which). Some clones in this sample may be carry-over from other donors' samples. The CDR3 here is CASSTPGVGELFF. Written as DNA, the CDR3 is TGTGCCAGCAGCACTCCGGGGGTCGGGGAGCTGTTTTTT.